The present T cell receptor beta chain was sequenced within a study of blood T cell repertoires in COVID-19. Study details: Some COVID-19 samples were acute and others convalescent; all came from the United States, Italy and Spain. The analysed material was cDNA or gDNA that came from T cells, B-cell-depleted T cells, or PBMCs.

Trimming stripped 2 bases from V and 1 base from J, with 12 bases between. The CDR3 extends over 15 amino acids. CDR1 SGHVS and CDR2 FNYEAQ come from the germline V gene. In this sample, this clone turned up once. Original methodology: Reference gene primer amplification in the assay estimated nucleated cell counts. TCRdb's table, derived via immunoSEQ multiplex PCR, lists solely in-frame clones and lacks some. Clone size and the V and J calls come from that table; the DNA yielded D and trimming. Found here are tens of thousands of clones, 88% of them singletons; the top ten hold approximately 45%. The chain is built from TRBV7-6 and TRBJ2-7; D is perhaps TRBD1 (5 bases). The sequenced material came from peripheral blood. This clonotype originated in a human donor in a cohort sampled during active COVID-19. The CDR3 loop reads CASSLNRKASYEQYF. CDR3 bases: TGTGCCAGCAGCTTAAACAGGAAGGCGTCCTACGAGCAGTACTTC. The whole variable domain, filled in from reference TRBV7-6 and TRBJ2-7, reads GAGVSQSPRYKVTKRGQDVALRCDPISGHVSLYWYRQALGQGPEFLTYFNYEAQQDKSGLPNDRFSAERPEGSISTLTIQRTEQRDSAMYRCASSLNRKASYEQYFGPGTRLTVT.